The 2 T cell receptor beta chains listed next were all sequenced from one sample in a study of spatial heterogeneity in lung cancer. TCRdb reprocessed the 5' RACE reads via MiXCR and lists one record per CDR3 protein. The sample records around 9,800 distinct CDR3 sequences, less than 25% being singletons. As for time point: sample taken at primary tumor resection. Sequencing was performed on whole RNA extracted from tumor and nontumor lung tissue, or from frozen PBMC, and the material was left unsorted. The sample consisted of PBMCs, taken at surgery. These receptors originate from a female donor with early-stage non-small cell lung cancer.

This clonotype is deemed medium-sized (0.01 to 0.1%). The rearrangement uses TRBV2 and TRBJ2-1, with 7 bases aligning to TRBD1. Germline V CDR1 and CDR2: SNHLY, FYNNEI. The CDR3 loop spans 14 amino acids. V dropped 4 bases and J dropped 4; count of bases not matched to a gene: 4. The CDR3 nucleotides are TGTGCCAGCAGTGCCCCGGGACAGTACAATGAGCAGTTCTTC. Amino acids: CASSAPGQYNEQFF.

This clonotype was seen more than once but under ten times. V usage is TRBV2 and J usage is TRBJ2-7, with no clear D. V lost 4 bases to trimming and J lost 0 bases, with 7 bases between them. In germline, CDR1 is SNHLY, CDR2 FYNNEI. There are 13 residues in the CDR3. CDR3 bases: TGTGCCAGCAGTGCCACTCTCTCCTACGAGCAGTACTTC. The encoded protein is CASSATLSYEQYF.